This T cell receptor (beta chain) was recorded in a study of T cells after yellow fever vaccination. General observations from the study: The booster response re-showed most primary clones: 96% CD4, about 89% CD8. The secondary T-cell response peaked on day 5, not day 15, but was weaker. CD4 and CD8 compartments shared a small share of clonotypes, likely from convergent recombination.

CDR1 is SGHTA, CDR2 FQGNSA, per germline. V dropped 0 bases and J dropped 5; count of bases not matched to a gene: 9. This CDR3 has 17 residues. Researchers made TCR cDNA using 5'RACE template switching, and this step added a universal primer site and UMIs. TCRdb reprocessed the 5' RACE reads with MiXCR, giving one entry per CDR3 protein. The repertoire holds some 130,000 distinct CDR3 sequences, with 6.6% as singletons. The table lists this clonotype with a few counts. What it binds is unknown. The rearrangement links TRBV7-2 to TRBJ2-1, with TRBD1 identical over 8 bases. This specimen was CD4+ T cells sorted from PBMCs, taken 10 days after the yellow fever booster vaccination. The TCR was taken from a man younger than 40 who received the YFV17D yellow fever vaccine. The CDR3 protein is CASSLARDNRGNNEQFF. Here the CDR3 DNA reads TGTGCCAGCAGCTTAGCGAGGGACAACAGGGGGAACAATGAGCAGTTCTTC.